This T cell receptor beta chain emerged from a study of OX40 agonist ivuxolimab in advanced cancers. Study context: Treatment received earlier with anti-PD-1, anti-PD-L1 or anti-CTLA-4 agents was allowed, and 40% had some.

TCRdb's copy holds only in-frame clones and misses some; the assay was immunoSEQ multiplex PCR. The sample has more than 50,000 clones; around 90% are singletons. The study's findings and limits: At 0.1 to 3.0 mg/kg and by week 6, clonal expansion occurred in CD4+ and CD8+ blood T cells. Some patients without response likewise showed low normalized clonal expansion. CD8+ T cells showed, on average, more clonal expansion than CD4+ cells.

As concerns this clone: Its cognate antigen is unknown.

Between the trimmed V and J ends, which lost 2 bases and 2 bases, there was a span of 16 bases. The germline gives CDR1 SGHNT, CDR2 YYREEE (reference sequence). CDR3 size: 17 residues. Sequencing used CD4+ or CD8+ T cells sorted from blood, obtained in a trial of the OX40 agonist ivuxolimab. The rearrangement uses TRBV5-4 and TRBJ2-2; D gene uncertain. This clonotype was sampled from an adult with an advanced solid tumor such as melanoma, head and neck, liver or kidney cancer. CDR3 DNA sequence: TGTGCCAGCAGCTTAAGGGCCACCGGATTAAACACCGGGGAGCTGTTTTTT. This sequence encodes CASSLRATGLNTGELFF.